These 20 T cell receptor beta chains share one sample of origin, sequenced in a study of identical twins. TCRdb re-derived calls from the 5' RACE reads in MiXCR, one entry per CDR3 protein. The table includes about 660,000 distinct CDR3 sequences, 8% to 9% detected once. These data were also reused for a study on yellow fever vaccine responses in identical twins.

Sequenced: PBMCs. The source of these receptors is a woman between 18 and 29 years old in good health.

There are a few counts of this clonotype. The chain uses TRBV5-4 and TRBJ2-1; 12 bases agree with TRBD2. This CDR3 has 16 amino acids. The junction had 8 bases not matched to a gene; V was cut back by 6 bases and J by 4 bases. Germline assignment: CDR1 SGHNT and CDR2 YYREEE (reference sequence). DNA of the CDR3: TGTGCCAGCACCCCGCGGACTAGCGGGGAATACAATGAGCAGTTCTTC. Translation: CASTPRTSGEYNEQFF.

This clonotype was recorded a few times. The chain carries TRBV29-1 and TRBJ2-1, with unresolved D. V shed 6 bases and J shed 4 bases, with 10 bases lying between them. CDR3 length equals 12 residues. The germline gives CDR1 SQVTM, CDR2 ANQGSEA. The CDR3 sequence: CSVLDPYNEQFF. The CDR3 DNA follows: TGCAGCGTCCTGGACCCTTACAATGAGCAGTTCTTC.

The table lists this clonotype with many counts. This chain connects TRBV11-1 to TRBJ2-3; 11 bases map to TRBD2. This CDR3 region has 21 residues. Per the germline V gene, CDR1 is SGHAT and CDR2 is FQDESV (reference sequence). After removal of 2 bases from V and 1 base from J, the junction contained 17 bases not matched to a gene. The CDR3, as DNA: TGTGCCAGCAGCTTAAAGTGGGCTAGCGGGGGGTCCCGACTTCGCACAGATACGCAGTATTTT. Protein sequence: CASSLKWASGGSRLRTDTQYF.

The rearrangement uses TRBV7-2 and TRBJ2-3; perhaps TRBD2 as D (5 bases). Trimming shortened V by 3 bases and J by 2 bases, and 9 bases separated the two germline ends. This CDR3 region has 14 residues. In germline, CDR1 is SGHTA, CDR2 FQGNSA. In DNA form, the CDR3 reads TGTGCCAGCAGCTTTGGACTTTACACAGATACGCAGTATTTT. Its translation: CASSFGLYTDTQYF.

The rearrangement joins TRBV5-1 to TRBJ2-4; 7 positions match TRBD1. Germline CDR1 reads SGHRS; CDR2 reads YFSETQ. The CDR3 covers 16 residues. V shed 3 bases and J 0 bases; nucleotides not matched to a gene: 6. CDR3 in amino acids: CASSSGQAVAKNIQYF. For the CDR3, the DNA is TGCGCCAGCAGCTCCGGACAGGCGGTAGCCAAAAACATTCAGTACTTC.

The chain uses TRBV12-3 or TRBV12-4 and TRBJ1-2; no clear D. The germline V and J ends were trimmed by 9 bases and 2 bases, with 13 bases remaining between them. This CDR3 contains 13 residues. The DNA for the CDR3 is TGTGCCAGTACAATCGGGGTAAACTATGGCTACACCTTC. This codes for CASTIGVNYGYTF.

Written as DNA, the CDR3 is TGTGCCAGCAGCCTCTGGGCTATCGGGGTTGTTGAGCAGTTCTTC. The encoded protein is CASSLWAIGVVEQFF. V is TRBV3-1 and J is TRBJ2-1; perhaps TRBD2 as D (5 bases). Germline V gene lookup returns CDR1 LGHDT and CDR2 YNNKEL (reference sequence). CDR3 length: 15 residues. Trimming took 4 bases from V and 9 from J, leaving 19 bases between them.

CDR3 DNA: TGCGCCAGCAGGGGCCCAGCGGGGGTCGACGAGCAGTACTTC. Amino acids: CASRGPAGVDEQYF. The rearrangement links TRBV5-1 to TRBJ2-7, with 8 bases lining up with TRBD2. Germline lookup yields CDR1 SGHRS and CDR2 YFSETQ. V was clipped by 5 bases and J by 5 bases; unmatched bases: 9. This CDR3 region has 14 residues.

The chain couples TRBV6-1 to TRBJ2-3, with D maybe TRBD2 (6 bases). Trimming took 7 bases from V and 0 from J, leaving 14 bases between them. The V gene's germline CDR1 is MNHNS and CDR2 SASEGT. The CDR3 sequence is 15 residues long. Here the CDR3 DNA reads TGTGCCAGCACCGCACCCGGGGGTAGCACAGATACGCAGTATTTT. It encodes CASTAPGGSTDTQYF.

V and J are TRBV4-2 and TRBJ1-1; the D is unclear. The CDR3 runs 13 residues. V lost 3 bases, J lost 6 bases, and 11 bases lay in between. Germline CDR1 and CDR2: LGHNA and YNFKEQ. CDR3: CASSQGGGSEAFF. CDR3 bases: TGTGCCAGCAGCCAGGGAGGCGGATCTGAAGCTTTCTTT.

This chain uses TRBV3-1 with TRBJ2-5; tentatively, D is TRBD2 (6 bases). Germline loops: CDR1 LGHDT, CDR2 YNNKEL (reference sequence). The length of the CDR3 is 16 residues. Trimming left V 2 bases short and J 2 bases short, with 15 bases between. The CDR3 region is CASSQSREWGQETQYF. CDR3 DNA sequence: TGTGCCAGCAGCCAATCCCGGGAGTGGGGGCAAGAGACCCAGTACTTC.

The rearrangement links TRBV27 to TRBJ2-1, with D unresolved. The length of the CDR3 is 13 residues. V gave up 2 bases and J gave up 9 bases, with 11 bases separating them. Germline CDR1 and CDR2: MNHEY and SMNVEV (reference sequence). CDR3: CASSLEGRTEQFF. In DNA, the CDR3 is TGTGCCAGCAGTTTAGAAGGGCGGACTGAGCAGTTCTTC.

This clonotype was seen more than once but under ten times. The CDR3, as DNA: TGTGCCAGCAGCTTAGGCTGGGGGGCCCCTGGCACAGATACGCAGTATTTT. Protein product: CASSLGWGAPGTDTQYF. The V gene is TRBV7-8, the J gene TRBJ2-3; D may be TRBD1 or TRBD2 (6 bases each). Germline-derived CDR1 and CDR2 are SGHVS and FQNEAQ. This CDR3 comprises 17 residues. Trimming took off 1 base at V and 1 base at J, with 15 bases between the two ends.

Only a few counts were recorded for this clonotype. The chain recombines TRBV6-5 with TRBJ2-5; D gene unclear. The length of the CDR3 is 14 residues. Germline lookup yields CDR1 MNHEY and CDR2 SVGAGI. The V end was cut by 0 bases, the J end by 5 bases, with 10 bases between. The CDR3 bases are TGTGCCAGCAGTTACTCCGGGTTGGGGGAGACCCAGTACTTC. It yields the protein CASSYSGLGETQYF.

In its sample, this clonotype was seen many times. The junction shows a germline mismatch at one end, possibly a read error. The rearrangement uses TRBV27 and TRBJ2-3; perhaps TRBD1 as D (6 bases). This CDR3 spans 14 amino acids. Germline V gene lookup returns CDR1 MNHEY and CDR2 SMNVEV (reference sequence). CDR3 nucleotide sequence: TGCGCCAGCAGCTTGTCCCCAGGGGCAGATACGCAGTATTTT. Its protein product is CASSLSPGADTQYF.

This clonotype was detected a few times. The rearrangement joins TRBV11-2 to TRBJ1-2; no firm D call. This CDR3 is 14 amino acids long. Germline V lookup: CDR1 SGHAT, CDR2 FQNNGV. V lost 4 bases to trimming and J lost 1 base, with 10 bases between them. CDR3 DNA sequence: TGTGCCAGCAGCTCACACGGGCTTAACTATGGCTACACCTTC. This gives the protein CASSSHGLNYGYTF.

The sample holds many counts of this clonotype. The chain uses TRBV24-1 and TRBJ1-1; D is uncertain. Trimming shortened V by 5 bases and J by 6 bases, and 6 bases separated the two germline ends. The CDR3 totals 11 residues. Per the germline V gene, CDR1 is KGHDR and CDR2 is SFDVKD. DNA of the CDR3: TGTGCCACCAGTGTTGGGGCTGAAGCTTTCTTT. It is translated as CATSVGAEAFF.

The V gene is TRBV18, the J gene TRBJ2-2; 10 nucleotides line up with TRBD1. Germline V lookup: CDR1 KGHSH, CDR2 LQKENI. Losses at the gene ends were 3 bases for V and 2 bases for J; bases not matched to a gene: 6. The CDR3 covers 17 residues. CDR3 sequence (DNA): TGTGCCAGCTCACCGTCCGGGACAGGGGTTAACACCGGGGAGCTGTTTTTT. It codes for CASSPSGTGVNTGELFF. Variable domain in full (rest from reference TRBV18 and TRBJ2-2): NAGVMQNPRHLVRRRGQEARLRCSPMKGHSHVYWYRQLPEEGLKFMVYLQKENIIDESGMPKERFSAEFPKEGPSILRIQQVVRGDSAAYFCASSPSGTGVNTGELFFGEGSRLTVL.

This clonotype was detected a few times. This rearrangement joins TRBV7-2 to TRBJ2-7, with 7 bases aligning to TRBD2. Losses at the gene ends were 3 bases for V and 0 bases for J; bases not matched to a gene: 11. Germline V gives CDR1 SGHTA, CDR2 FQGNSA. CDR3 size: 17 residues. This CDR3 reads CASSFTSGDSSSYEQYF. The CDR3 nucleotides are TGTGCCAGCAGCTTTACGAGCGGGGATTCTAGCTCCTACGAGCAGTACTTC.

This clonotype has a count of ten or more. This chain connects TRBV5-1 to TRBJ2-1; D unresolved. CDR3 length: 13 amino acids. The ends were cut back, 0 bases at V and 8 bases at J, with 9 bases in the middle. Germline CDR1 reads SGHRS; CDR2 reads YFSETQ. The CDR3, as DNA: TGCGCCAGCAGCTTGGTAGACCCTTATGAGCAGTTCTTC. As protein: CASSLVDPYEQFF.